A single T cell receptor beta chain is shown here with its context. The antigen remains unidentified. The entry originates in a study of memory CD4+ T cells and cytomegalovirus serostatus. Study-level results: 67 of 164 known CMV-associated TCRbeta sequences appeared in CD4+ memory.

CDR1 and CDR2 from the germline V gene are SGHVS and FQNEAQ. V lost 1 base, J lost 3 bases, and 3 bases stayed unmatched. The CDR3 is made up of 14 amino acids. Single viable CD3+CD4+CD8-CD45RO+ cells were sorted as the memory CD4+ T cells. CMV serostatus came from serum IgG against pp150, pp28, p38, p52. Data came from immunoSEQ multiplex PCR; TCRdb stores just in-frame clones and leaves some out. In the table there are 55,000 to 75,000 clones, around 86% of which are singletons. The TCR comes from an adult in good health and CMV-seronegative. Sequencing input: memory CD4+ T cells from blood. The chain recombines TRBV7-8 with TRBJ2-7; the match to TRBD1 covers 7 bases. The CDR3 DNA follows: TGTGCCAGCAGCTTAGGACAGGGTATCTACGAGCAGTACTTC. Translated, it gives CASSLGQGIYEQYF.